These 2 T cell receptor beta chains originate from one sample sequenced in a study of tumor-infiltrating lymphocytes in localized non-small cell lung cancer (dated by TCRdb to the early 2020s). The receptor library was made with the immunoSEQ multiplex PCR assay. TCRdb carries this immuneACCESS record with in-frame sequences only. Its versions omit some clonotypes, under half of them owing to an unresolved V gene in the studies checked, with the rest unexplained. Recorded for this sample are thousands of clones; approximately 75% of them occurred a single time. In total, the top ten clones hold approximately 13% of the sample. The sequencing sample was made of lung tumor tissue. These receptors came from a human donor with non-small cell lung cancer.

This rearrangement joins TRBV9 to TRBJ2-5, with D perhaps matching TRBD1 or TRBD2 (6 bases each). Germline values: CDR1 SGDLS, CDR2 YYNGEE. Trimming removed 2 bases at V and 5 bases at J, with 16 bases between. The CDR3 loop spans 15 amino acids. The CDR3 DNA is TGTGCCAGCAGCGTCTCGGGGGCGGGTTATGAGACCCAGTACTTC. It is translated as CASSVSGAGYETQYF.

The rearrangement links TRBV29-1 to TRBJ2-1, with 7 bases aligning to TRBD2. V was pared by 5 bases and J by 3 bases, with 10 bases of the junction left unmatched. CDR1 and CDR2 (germline): SQVTM, ANQGSEA. The CDR3 consists of 15 residues. The DNA of the CDR3 is TGCAGCGTTCCCTCAGCAGCGGGGTTCTACAATGAGCAGTTCTTC. Protein sequence: CSVPSAAGFYNEQFF.